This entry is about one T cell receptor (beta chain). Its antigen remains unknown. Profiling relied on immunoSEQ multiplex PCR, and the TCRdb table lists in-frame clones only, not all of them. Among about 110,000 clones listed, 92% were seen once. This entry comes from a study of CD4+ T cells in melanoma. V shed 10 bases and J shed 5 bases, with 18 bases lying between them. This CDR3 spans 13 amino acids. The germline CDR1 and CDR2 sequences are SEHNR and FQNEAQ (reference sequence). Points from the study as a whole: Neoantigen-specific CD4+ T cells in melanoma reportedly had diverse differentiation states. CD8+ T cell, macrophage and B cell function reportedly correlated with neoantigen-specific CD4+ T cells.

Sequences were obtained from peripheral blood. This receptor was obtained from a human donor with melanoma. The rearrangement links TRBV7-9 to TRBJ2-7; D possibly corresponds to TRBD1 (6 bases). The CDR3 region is CATQDWDTDEQYF. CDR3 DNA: TGTGCCACCCAGGATTGGGACACGGACGAGCAGTACTTC.